Shown below are 17 T cell receptor beta chains from a single sample sequenced in a study of a mutant IDH1 vaccine in newly diagnosed glioma. For these receptors, no antigen is known. Time point in this sample: week 5, during vaccination. A single vaccine dose contained 300 ug of mutant IDH1 20-mer peptide, and topical imiquimod was used with it. The data were produced by immunoSEQ multiplex PCR, yet TCRdb's version contains in-frame clones alone and is incomplete. The sample holds tens of thousands of clones, 90% to 95% seen once. The starting material was PBMCs, obtained from a glioma patient whose treatment included an IDH1 peptide vaccine. All receptors come from a woman between 50 and 59 years old with glioma.

This rearrangement joins TRBV28 to TRBJ2-5; TRBD2 matches at 8 bases. With 10 bases clipped from V and 2 bases from J, the junction kept 9 bases outside the gene matches. The CDR3 is 14 residues long. CDR1 and CDR2 (germline): MDHEN, SYDVKM. The CDR3 sequence: CATWGAGEQETQYF. In DNA form, the CDR3 reads TGTGCCACTTGGGGAGCGGGAGAACAAGAGACCCAGTACTTC.

V gene TRBV10-2 combines with J gene TRBJ1-4, with a possible D match to TRBD1 (5 bases). V was cut by 4 bases and J by 7 bases, with 7 bases left in between. The CDR3 contains 12 residues. CDR1 and CDR2 from the germline V gene are WSHSY and SAAADI. CDR3 coding DNA: TGCGCCAGCAGTGTAGGGACTGAAAAACTGTTTTTT. Its translation: CASSVGTEKLFF.

The gene calls are TRBV5-1 and TRBJ2-5, with a possible D match to TRBD2 (5 bases). Looked up from germline, CDR1 is SGHRS and CDR2 is YFSETQ. V was cut by 4 bases and J by 2 bases, with 6 bases left in between. This CDR3 spans 12 amino acids. The CDR3 loop is CASSREQETQYF. CDR3 coding DNA: TGCGCCAGCAGCCGGGAACAAGAGACCCAGTACTTC.

J is TRBJ1-4 and V is TRBV29-1, with 7 bases fitting TRBD1. The CDR3 covers 13 residues. CDR1 and CDR2 (germline): SQVTM, ANQGSEA. Trimming took 2 bases from V and 6 from J; bases not matched to a gene: 3. CDR3 DNA: TGCAGCGTTGAAACAGGGGCTTATGAAAAACTGTTTTTT. Protein product: CSVETGAYEKLFF.

The chain combines TRBV11-2 with TRBJ2-1; D is unresolved. Germline assignment: CDR1 SGHAT and CDR2 FQNNGV. The ends were cut back, 6 bases at V and 0 bases at J, with 12 bases in the middle. CDR3 length: 15 amino acids. The CDR3 loop is CASSSTSVSYNEQFF. The CDR3 coding sequence is TGTGCCAGCAGTTCAACCAGCGTCTCCTACAATGAGCAGTTCTTC.

The chain recombines TRBV27 with TRBJ2-7; D not resolved. V lost 2 bases and J 7 bases, leaving 18 bases between the germline ends. The CDR3 loop spans 15 amino acids. Germline CDR1 MNHEY, CDR2 SMNVEV (reference sequence). CDR3 DNA: TGTGCCAGCAGTTTAAGCCGGGCCCCCGCGTTTGAGCAGTACTTC. Protein sequence: CASSLSRAPAFEQYF.

Only one count was recorded for this clone. This chain connects TRBV7-8 to TRBJ2-1; 9 bases agree with TRBD2. There are 13 residues in the CDR3. Trimming at V came to 5 bases and at J to 9 bases, leaving 5 bases not matched to a gene. Germline loops: CDR1 SGHVS, CDR2 FQNEAQ. CDR3 sequence reads: CASSHSGRVEQFF. In DNA, the CDR3 is TGTGCCAGCAGCCATAGCGGGAGAGTTGAGCAGTTCTTC.

The J gene is TRBJ1-4, the V gene TRBV6-5; the D gene is possibly TRBD1 (6 bases). V gave up 2 bases and J gave up 8 bases, with 15 bases separating them. CDR1 and CDR2 (germline): MNHEY, SVGAGI. The CDR3 extends over 15 amino acids. Here the CDR3 DNA reads TGTGCCAGCAGTTACCAGCCAGGGGCTCGGGAAAAACTGTTTTTT. Its translation: CASSYQPGAREKLFF.

Turning to this clone: Other DNA sequences of this sample code for an identical CDR3. This chain links TRBV5-1 with TRBJ2-3; 12 bases are a match to TRBD2. CDR1 SGHRS and CDR2 YFSETQ come from the germline V gene. V dropped 4 bases and J dropped 5; count of bases not matched to a gene: 2. The CDR3 is made up of 14 amino acids. CDR3 nucleotides: TGCGCCAGCAGCCCGGGACTAGCGGGAGATACGCAGTATTTT. Translating gives CASSPGLAGDTQYF.

The rearrangement uses TRBV6-1 and TRBJ2-1; D call uncertain. V lost 1 base, J lost 9 bases, and 10 bases lay in between. Germline-derived CDR1 and CDR2 are MNHNS and SASEGT. The CDR3 length is 13 residues. CDR3 bases: TGTGCCAGCAGTGAAGTAGGGTCTTTTGAGCAGTTCTTC. Translated: CASSEVGSFEQFF.

This chain connects TRBV7-9 to TRBJ2-2; possibly TRBD1 for D (5 bases). Germline V gives CDR1 SEHNR, CDR2 FQNEAQ (reference sequence). This CDR3 comprises 16 residues. Trimming pared 2 bases from V and 0 bases from J, leaving 10 bases between. The CDR3, as DNA: TGTGCCAGCAGCTTACCGACAGTCGCGAACACCGGGGAGCTGTTTTTT. Its protein product is CASSLPTVANTGELFF. The full variable domain, rest sourced from reference TRBV7-9 and TRBJ2-2, is DTGVSQNPRHKITKRGQNVTFRCDPISEHNRLYWYRQTLGQGPEFLTYFQNEAQLEKSRLLSDRFSAERPKGSFSTLEIQRTEQGDSAMYLCASSLPTVANTGELFFGEGSRLTVL.

The rearrangement uses TRBV5-1 and TRBJ2-5, with D unclear. This CDR3 has 13 amino acids. In germline, CDR1 is SGHRS, CDR2 YFSETQ. The ends were cut back, 1 base at V and 2 bases at J, with 6 bases in the middle. The DNA for the CDR3 is TGCGCCAGCAGCTTGTCTGGGCAAGAGACCCAGTACTTC. Translation gives CASSLSGQETQYF.

This chain uses TRBV6-5 with TRBJ1-2; D is possibly TRBD1 (5 bases). Germline V gives CDR1 MNHEY, CDR2 SVGAGI. Trimming stripped 5 bases from V and 8 bases from J, with 15 bases between. This CDR3 has 13 residues. The CDR3 sequence: CASSPSGGEGYTF. CDR3 sequence (DNA): TGTGCCAGCAGTCCCTCGGGAGGGGAGGGCTACACCTTC.

V and J are TRBV10-3 and TRBJ2-7; D unclear. The CDR3 extends over 14 amino acids. Germline values: CDR1 ENHRY, CDR2 SYGVKD. Trimming left V 2 bases short and J 2 bases short, with 10 bases between. The CDR3 nucleotides are TGTGCCATCAGTGAGCCTGTAATAGCCTACGAGCAGTACTTC. Translated: CAISEPVIAYEQYF.

The rearrangement uses TRBV5-1 and TRBJ1-5, with 7 nucleotides matching TRBD1. This CDR3 has 15 residues. V shed 4 bases, J shed 6 bases, and the junction held 10 bases outside the gene matches. CDR1 is SGHRS, CDR2 YFSETQ, per germline. The CDR3 loop is CASSRSGQATQPQHF. The CDR3 DNA sequence: TGCGCCAGCAGCCGATCCGGACAGGCCACTCAGCCCCAGCATTTT.

This chain joins TRBV6-4 and TRBJ1-1, with 10 bases that match TRBD1. The germline V gene has CDR1 MRHNA and CDR2 SNTAGT. The CDR3 length is 14 residues. V shed 4 bases, J shed 4 bases, and the junction held 3 bases outside the gene matches. The CDR3 here is CASSARQGATEAFF. In DNA form, the CDR3 reads TGTGCCAGCAGTGCCCGACAGGGGGCCACTGAAGCTTTCTTT.

The chain links TRBV9 to TRBJ2-2; TRBD1 aligns across 8 bases. The germline CDR1 and CDR2 sequences are SGDLS and YYNGEE. Trimming cost V 1 base and J 4 bases; bases outside gene matches: 0. The length of the CDR3 is 14 residues. CDR3 DNA: TGTGCCAGCAGCGTAACAGGGGGCACCGGGGAGCTGTTTTTT. Encoded protein: CASSVTGGTGELFF.